The rows below give T cell receptor beta chains drawn from one sample of a study of T cells in Graves' hyperthyroidism and ophthalmopathy. One entry per CDR3 protein, called by TCRdb with MiXCR from the multiplex PCR reads. The sample has roughly 500,000 distinct CDR3 sequences, 40% to 50% seen once. The sequencing sample was made of peripheral blood or thyroid tissue (not recorded which). The receptors originated from an adult woman with Graves' disease, either hyperthyroidism or ophthalmopathy (not recorded which). Each CDR3 is given with its conserved first and last residue. A D gene is named only where the DNA matches it firmly. Clone size is stated in some rows and not others, as once, few, many or a class when expanded.

v_call,clone_size,d_call,j_call,cdr3_nt,cdr3_aa
TRBV20-1,.,.,TRBJ1-5,TGCAGTGCTAGAGATCCAGGGACACACAATCAGCCCCAGCATTTT,CSARDPGTHNQPQHF
TRBV4-1,many,TRBD1,TRBJ2-7,TGCGCCAGCAGCACGCGGGACAGGGTCTACGAGCAGTACTTC,CASSTRDRVYEQYF
TRBV4-1,.,.,TRBJ1-5,TGCGCCAGCAGCCAAGGTTGGGGGAATCAGCCCCAGCATTTT,CASSQGWGNQPQHF
TRBV20-1,many,.,TRBJ2-5,TGCAGTGCTAGGTCAAGGGAAGAGACCCAGTACTTC,CSARSREETQYF
TRBV24-1,once,TRBD1,TRBJ2-5,TGTGCCACCAGTGATAACAGGGGTTTTGTTCCATACTTC,CATSDNRGFVPYF
TRBV28,.,.,TRBJ1-2,TGTGCCAGCAGTTTAGTGAGTCCAGGGAACTATGGCTACACCTTC,CASSLVSPGNYGYTF
TRBV29-1,.,.,TRBJ2-1,TGCAGCGTCCCACAGGTGAGCTACAATGAGCAGTTCTTC,CSVPQVSYNEQFF
TRBV7-9,.,TRBD1,TRBJ1-1,TGTGCCAGCAGCCAGAGGAGCCCAGGGGGCTCTGAAGCTTTCTTT,CASSQRSPGGSEAFF
TRBV7-2,.,TRBD1,TRBJ1-3,TGTGCCAGCAGCATGGGGGACAGGGGGAGAACTGGAAACACCATATATTTT,CASSMGDRGRTGNTIYF
TRBV3-1,many,TRBD1,TRBJ1-6,TGTGCCAGCAGCCAAGTTGGACAGGGCTCAGCTCCCCTCCACTTT,CASSQVGQGSAPLHF
TRBV7-9,.,.,TRBJ1-2,TGCGCCAGCAGCCAAGAATCAGGGTACTATGGCTACACCTTC,CASSQESGYYGYTF
TRBV11-1,.,.,TRBJ2-5,TGTGCCAGCAGGGACAGTCCCAAGGAGACCCAGTACTTC,CASRDSPKETQYF
TRBV30,.,.,TRBJ1-2,TGTGCCTGCTTAAAAGCGGGGACACGGAACTACACCTTC,CACLKAGTRNYTF
TRBV10-3,.,.,TRBJ2-6,TGTGCCATCAGTGTCGCCCAAGGGGCCAACGTCCTGACTTTC,CAISVAQGANVLTF
TRBV10-2,many,.,TRBJ2-5,TGCGCCAGCAGTGATCGCAGGGAAGAGACCCAGTACTTC,CASSDRREETQYF
TRBV6-1,many,TRBD2,TRBJ2-7,TGTGCCAGCAGTGTAACCACTAGCGAACAGCAGTACTTC,CASSVTTSEQQYF
TRBV10-1,many,.,TRBJ1-4,TGCGCCAGCAGCACCGGAGGGACCAATAATGAAAAACTGTTTTTT,CASSTGGTNNEKLFF
TRBV29-1,.,.,TRBJ2-2,TGCAGCGGACAGGTTCCCGGGGAGCTGTTTTTT,CSGQVPGELFF
TRBV10-3,.,TRBD2,TRBJ2-7,TGTGCCAGCATTGAAGCCGGGACTAGCGTCCACGAGCAGTACTTC,CASIEAGTSVHEQYF
TRBV7-9,few,.,TRBJ1-3,TGTGCCAGCACCGCAACAGCGTTGGGAAACACCATATATTTT,CASTATALGNTIYF
TRBV20-1,.,TRBD1,TRBJ1-1,TGCAGTGCTAGTCTCAGCGGGACAGGTAACACTGAAGCTTTCTTT,CSASLSGTGNTEAFF
TRBV15,.,.,TRBJ1-4,TGTGCCACCAGCAGAGCCAAGAGGGGGTACAGAGATGAAAAACTGTTTTTT,CATSRAKRGYRDEKLFF
TRBV20-1,.,TRBD1,TRBJ2-7,TGCAGTGCCCCGGACAGGCCTAACTACGAGCAGTACTTC,CSAPDRPNYEQYF
TRBV25-1,.,.,TRBJ1-1,TGTGCCAGCAGTGAATATGGGAGTTACACTGAAGCTTTCTTT,CASSEYGSYTEAFF